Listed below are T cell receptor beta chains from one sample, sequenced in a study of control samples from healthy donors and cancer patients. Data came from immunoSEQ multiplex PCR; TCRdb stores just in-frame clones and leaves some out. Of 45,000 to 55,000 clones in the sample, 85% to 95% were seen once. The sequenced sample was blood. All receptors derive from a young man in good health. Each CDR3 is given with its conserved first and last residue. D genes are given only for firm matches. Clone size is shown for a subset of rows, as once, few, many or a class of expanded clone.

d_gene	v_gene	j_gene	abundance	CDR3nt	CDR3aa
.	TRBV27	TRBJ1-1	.	TGTGCCAGCAGTTGGGCAGGGGTCAACACTGAAGCTTTCTTT	CASSWAGVNTEAFF
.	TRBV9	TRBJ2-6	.	TGTGCCAGCAGCGAAGCTCCCGGGGCCAACGTCCTGACTTTC	CASSEAPGANVLTF
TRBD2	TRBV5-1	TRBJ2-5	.	TGCGCCAGCAGCCCCGGTGGAGCGGGAGAAGAGACCCAGTACTTC	CASSPGGAGEETQYF
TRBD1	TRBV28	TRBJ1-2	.	TGTGCCAGCTTGGGACAGGAGTATGGCTACACCTTC	CASLGQEYGYTF
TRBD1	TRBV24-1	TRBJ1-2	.	TGTGCCACCGGGGCCCGGACAGGGGACCAAGATGGCTACACCTTC	CATGARTGDQDGYTF
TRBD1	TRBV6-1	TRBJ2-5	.	TGTGCCAGCAGTGAAGCGGGGACAGGGCGGCAAGAGACCCAGTACTTC	CASSEAGTGRQETQYF
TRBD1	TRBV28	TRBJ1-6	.	TGTGCCAGCAGTTACTACGCCGGGACAGAAAAGAATTCACCCCTCCACTTT	CASSYYAGTEKNSPLHF
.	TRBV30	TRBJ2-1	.	TGTGCCTGGAGGCAAACATCGAGCTCCTACAATGAGCAGTTCTTC	CAWRQTSSSYNEQFF
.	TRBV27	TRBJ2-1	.	TGTGCCAGCACCCATACAAGCGGCAATGAGCAGTTCTTC	CASTHTSGNEQFF
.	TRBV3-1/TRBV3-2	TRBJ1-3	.	TGTGCCAGCAGCCAGGCGGACAGATCTGGAAACACCATATATTTT	CASSQADRSGNTIYF
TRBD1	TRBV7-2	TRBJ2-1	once	TGTGCCAGCAGCTTTGACAGGGACCCCTACAATGAGCAGTTCTTC	CASSFDRDPYNEQFF
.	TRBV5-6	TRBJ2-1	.	TGTGCCAGCAGCCCGACAGGATCCAGCTCCTACAATGAGCAGTTCTTC	CASSPTGSSSYNEQFF
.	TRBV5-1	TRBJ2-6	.	TGCGCCAGCAGCTTGAGGGCCTCTGGGGCCAACGTCCTGACTTTC	CASSLRASGANVLTF
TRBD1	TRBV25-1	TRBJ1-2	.	TGTGCCAGCAGTGAACCAACAGGGGGGCGGGGCTACACCTTC	CASSEPTGGRGYTF
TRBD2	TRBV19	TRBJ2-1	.	TGTGCCAGTAGTACCCTAGCGGGATCCAATGAGCAGTTCTTC	CASSTLAGSNEQFF
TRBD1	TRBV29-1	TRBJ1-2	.	TGCAGCGCCCACCTAGGGGACAGTGGCTACACCTTC	CSAHLGDSGYTF
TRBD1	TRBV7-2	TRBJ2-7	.	TGTGCCAGCAGCTTAGCGGACAGGGTCTACGAGCAGTACTTC	CASSLADRVYEQYF
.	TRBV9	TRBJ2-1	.	TGTGCCAGCAGCGTAGTCGGAGGTGAGCAGTTCTTC	CASSVVGGEQFF
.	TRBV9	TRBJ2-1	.	TGTGCCAGCAGCGTAGAGGCTAGGCACGGCAATGAGCAGTTCTTC	CASSVEARHGNEQFF
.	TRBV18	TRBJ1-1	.	TGTGCCAGCTCACCAGACACTGAAGCTTTCTTT	CASSPDTEAFF
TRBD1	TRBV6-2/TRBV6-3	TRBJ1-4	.	TGTGCCAGCAGTTACTCGACGGGGACAGGGCCCGAGAGAAATGAAAAACTGTTTTTT	CASSYSTGTGPERNEKLFF
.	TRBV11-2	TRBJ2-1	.	TGTGCCAGCAGCCTCGTGAAGAGGGACAATGAGCAGTTCTTC	CASSLVKRDNEQFF
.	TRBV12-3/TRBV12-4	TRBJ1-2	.	TGTGCCAGCGAGAGTTCAGCTAACTATGGCTACACCTTC	CASESSANYGYTF
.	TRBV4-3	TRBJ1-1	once	TGCGCCAGCAGCCAAGATGACAGTGAAGCTTTCTTT	CASSQDDSEAFF
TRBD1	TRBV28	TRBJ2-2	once	TGTGCCAGCAGTTTGGGACAGGGAGGTGCCGGGGAGCTGTTTTTT	CASSLGQGGAGELFF
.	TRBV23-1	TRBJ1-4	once	TGCGCCAGCAGTCAATGCGGGGGTTCGGGGAGTTGGCAGGAAAAACTGTTTTTT	CASSQCGGSGSWQEKLFF
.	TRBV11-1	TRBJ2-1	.	TGTGCCAGCAGCTCCCGACACGAGGGGCAGTTCTTC	CASSSRHEGQFF
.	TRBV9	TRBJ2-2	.	TGTGCCAGCAGCGTAGGTGAGGGGCGCCCCGGGGAGCTGTTTTTT	CASSVGEGRPGELFF
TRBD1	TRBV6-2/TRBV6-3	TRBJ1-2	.	TGTGCCAGCAGTTACAGGTTGCAGGGGGCGGGTGGCTACACCTTC	CASSYRLQGAGGYTF
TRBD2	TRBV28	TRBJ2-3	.	TGTGCCAGCAGTTTAGGTAGAACTAGCGGGATTGACACAGATACGCAGTATTTT	CASSLGRTSGIDTDTQYF
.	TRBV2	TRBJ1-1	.	TGTGCCAGCAGTGAAGGGACTCGGCGCAACAGGGCCCCGAACACTGAAGCTTTCTTT	CASSEGTRRNRAPNTEAFF
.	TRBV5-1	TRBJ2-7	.	TGCGCCAGCAGCTTGGTCCTGGGAAGCTCCTACGAGCAGTACTTC	CASSLVLGSSYEQYF
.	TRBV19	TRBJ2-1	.	TGTGCCAGTAGCCTCGAAGGAAATGAGCAGTTCTTC	CASSLEGNEQFF
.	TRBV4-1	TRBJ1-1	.	TGCGCCAGCAGCCCTGGGCAACAGAACACTGAAGCTTTCTTT	CASSPGQQNTEAFF
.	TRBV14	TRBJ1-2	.	TGTGCCAGCAGCGCCGGGACACGGAGGGTGTTTTTC	CASSAGTRRVFF
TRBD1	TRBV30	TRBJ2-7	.	TGTGCCTGGAGTGTAAAGGACAGGTCCTACTCCTACGAGCAGTACTTC	CAWSVKDRSYSYEQYF
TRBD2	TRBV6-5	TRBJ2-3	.	TGTGCCAGCAGTTATTCGGGGGGGGGAGGCACAGATACGCAGTATTTT	CASSYSGGGGTDTQYF
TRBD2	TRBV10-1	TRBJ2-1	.	TGCGCCAGCAGTGGAACCGGGACTAGGGTTGAGCAGTTCTTC	CASSGTGTRVEQFF
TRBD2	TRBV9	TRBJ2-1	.	TGTGCCAGCAGCGTTGCAGCGGGAGAGGTCTACAATGAGCAGTTCTTC	CASSVAAGEVYNEQFF
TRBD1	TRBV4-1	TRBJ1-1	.	TGCGCCAGCAGCCAAGGGACAGGGGAAGCTTTCTTT	CASSQGTGEAFF
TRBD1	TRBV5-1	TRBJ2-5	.	TGCGCCAGCAGCCACGGGACAGCTTACCAAGAGACCCAGTACTTC	CASSHGTAYQETQYF
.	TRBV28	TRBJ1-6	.	TGTGCCAGCTTGAGGGACGGTTCACCCCTCCACTTT	CASLRDGSPLHF
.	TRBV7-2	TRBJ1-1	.	TGTGCCAGCAGCACGGCGCGGGGCACTGAAGCTTTCTTT	CASSTARGTEAFF
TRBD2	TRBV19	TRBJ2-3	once	TGTGCCGCTGGCGTGGGAGGGAGCACAGATACGCAGTATTTT	CAAGVGGSTDTQYF
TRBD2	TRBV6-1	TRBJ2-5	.	TGTGCCAGCAGTGGACGAACTAGCGGGAGGCCACAAGAGACCCAGTACTTC	CASSGRTSGRPQETQYF
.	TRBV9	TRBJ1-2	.	TGTGCCAGCAGCGTAAACGGAGGGGACGGCTACACCTTC	CASSVNGGDGYTF
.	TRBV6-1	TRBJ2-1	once	TGTGCCAGCAGTGAAGCTTGGGCGACGGATGAGCAGTTCTTC	CASSEAWATDEQFF
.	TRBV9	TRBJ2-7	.	TGTGCCAGCAGCGTAGAAGGGACGGATTACGAGCAGTACTTC	CASSVEGTDYEQYF
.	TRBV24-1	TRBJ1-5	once	TGTGCCACCAGTGACTCCCCAGGGGCGGACAATCAGCCCCAGCATTTT	CATSDSPGADNQPQHF
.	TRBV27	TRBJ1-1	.	TGTGCCAGCAGTTTTTGGCGGGACACTGAAGCTTTCTTT	CASSFWRDTEAFF
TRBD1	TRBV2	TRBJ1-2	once	TGTGCCAGCAGTGAACAGGGGGGGACTTATGGCTACACCTTC	CASSEQGGTYGYTF
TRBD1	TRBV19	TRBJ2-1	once	TGTGCCAGTAGTATGGCGTCGGGACAGGTGTGGAGGGGGCAGTTCTTC	CASSMASGQVWRGQFF
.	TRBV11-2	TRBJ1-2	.	TGTGCCAGCAGCTTCGGGACCGATCTTAACTATGGCTACACCTTC	CASSFGTDLNYGYTF